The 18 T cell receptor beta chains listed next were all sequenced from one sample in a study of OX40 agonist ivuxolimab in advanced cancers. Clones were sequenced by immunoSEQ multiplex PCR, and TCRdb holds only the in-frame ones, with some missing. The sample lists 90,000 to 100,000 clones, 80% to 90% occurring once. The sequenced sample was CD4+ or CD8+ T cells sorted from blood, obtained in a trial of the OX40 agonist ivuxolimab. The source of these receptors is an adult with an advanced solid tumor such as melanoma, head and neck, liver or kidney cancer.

DNA of the CDR3: TGTGCCTGGAGGCAGGGGACAGATACGCAGTATTTT. Protein sequence: CAWRQGTDTQYF. The rearrangement links TRBV30 to TRBJ2-3; D possibly corresponds to TRBD1 (6 bases). The CDR3 consists of 12 residues. Between the trimmed V and J ends, which lost 3 bases and 3 bases, there was a span of 7 bases. In germline, CDR1 is GTSNPN, CDR2 SVGIG (reference sequence).

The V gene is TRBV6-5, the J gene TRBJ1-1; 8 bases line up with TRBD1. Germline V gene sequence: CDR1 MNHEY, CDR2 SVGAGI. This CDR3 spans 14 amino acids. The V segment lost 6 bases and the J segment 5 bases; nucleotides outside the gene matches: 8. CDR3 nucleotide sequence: TGTGCCAGCAGCCACGACAGGGGTAGGACTGAAGCTTTCTTT. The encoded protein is CASSHDRGRTEAFF.

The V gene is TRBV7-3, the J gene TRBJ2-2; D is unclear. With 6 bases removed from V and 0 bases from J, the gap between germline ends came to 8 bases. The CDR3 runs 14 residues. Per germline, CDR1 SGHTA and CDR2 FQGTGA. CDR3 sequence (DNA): TGTGCCAGCAGAGCCGGGTCGAACACCGGGGAGCTGTTTTTT. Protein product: CASRAGSNTGELFF.

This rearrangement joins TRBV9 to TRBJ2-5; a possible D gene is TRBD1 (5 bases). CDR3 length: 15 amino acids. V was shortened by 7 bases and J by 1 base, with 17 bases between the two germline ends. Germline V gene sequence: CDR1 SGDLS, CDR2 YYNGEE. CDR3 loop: CASARRGAFQETQYF. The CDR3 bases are TGTGCCAGCGCGCGGCGTGGGGCATTCCAAGAGACCCAGTACTTC.

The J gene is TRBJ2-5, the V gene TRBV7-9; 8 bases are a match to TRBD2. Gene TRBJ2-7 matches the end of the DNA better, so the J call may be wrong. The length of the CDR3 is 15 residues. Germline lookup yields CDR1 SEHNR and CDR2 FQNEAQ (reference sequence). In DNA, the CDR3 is TGTGCCAGCAGCCCTGGGGGCGGGGGGCAGGACGAGCAGTACTTC. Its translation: CASSPGGGGQDEQYF.

In DNA form, the CDR3 reads TGTGCCAGTAGTGCCCAGGACATCGGAGAGACCCAGTACTTC. Protein sequence: CASSAQDIGETQYF. The gene calls are TRBV19 and TRBJ2-5; D perhaps matches TRBD1 (5 bases). V shed 5 bases and J shed 4 bases, with 14 bases lying between them. The germline gives CDR1 LNHDA, CDR2 SQIVND (reference sequence). There are 14 residues in the CDR3.

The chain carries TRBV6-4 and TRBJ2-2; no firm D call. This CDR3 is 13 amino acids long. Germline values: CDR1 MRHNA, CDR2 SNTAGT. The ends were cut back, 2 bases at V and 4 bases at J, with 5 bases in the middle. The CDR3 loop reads CASSDRPTGELFF. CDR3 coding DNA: TGTGCCAGCAGTGACCGACCCACCGGGGAGCTGTTTTTT.

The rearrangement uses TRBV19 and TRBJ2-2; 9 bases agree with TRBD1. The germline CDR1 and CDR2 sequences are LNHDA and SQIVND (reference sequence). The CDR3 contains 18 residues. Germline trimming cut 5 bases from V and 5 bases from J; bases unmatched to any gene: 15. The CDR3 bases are TGTGCCAGTAGTGCAAAGAGAACCGGGACAGGGAAAACCGGGGAGCTGTTTTTT. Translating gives CASSAKRTGTGKTGELFF.

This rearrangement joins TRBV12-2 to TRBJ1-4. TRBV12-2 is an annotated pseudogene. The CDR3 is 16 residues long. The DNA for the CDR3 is TGTGCAAGTCGCTTCCCCAGATCATACCGAGAAGAAAAACTGTTTTTT. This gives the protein CASRFPRSYREEKLFF.

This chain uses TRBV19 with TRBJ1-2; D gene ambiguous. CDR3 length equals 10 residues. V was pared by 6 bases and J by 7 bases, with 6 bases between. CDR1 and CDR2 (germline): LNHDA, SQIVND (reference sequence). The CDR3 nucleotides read TGTGCCAGTAGGGTGGGTGGCTACACCTTC. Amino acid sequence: CASRVGGYTF.

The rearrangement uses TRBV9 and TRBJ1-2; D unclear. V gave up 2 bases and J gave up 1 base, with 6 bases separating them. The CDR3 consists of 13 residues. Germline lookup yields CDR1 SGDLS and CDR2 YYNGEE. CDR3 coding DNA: TGTGCCAGCAGCGTTCGGGTTAACTATGGCTACACCTTC. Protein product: CASSVRVNYGYTF. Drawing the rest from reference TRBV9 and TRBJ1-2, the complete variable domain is DSGVTQTPKHLITATGQRVTLRCSPRSGDLSVYWYQQSLDQGLQFLIQYYNGEERAKGNILERFSAQQFPDLHSELNLSSLELGDSALYFCASSVRVNYGYTFGSGTRLTVV.

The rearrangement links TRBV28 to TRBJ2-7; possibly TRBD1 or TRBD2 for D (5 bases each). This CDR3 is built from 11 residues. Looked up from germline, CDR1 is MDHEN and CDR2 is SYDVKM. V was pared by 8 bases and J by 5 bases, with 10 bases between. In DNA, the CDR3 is TGTGCCAGCGAGGGGAGCCACGAGCAGTACTTC. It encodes CASEGSHEQYF.

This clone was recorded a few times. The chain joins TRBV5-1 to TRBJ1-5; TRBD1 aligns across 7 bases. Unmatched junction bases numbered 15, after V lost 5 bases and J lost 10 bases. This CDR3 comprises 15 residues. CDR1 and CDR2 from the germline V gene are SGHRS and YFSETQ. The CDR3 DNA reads TGCGCCAGCAGACGGGAAGCCGACAGGGAAGGTCCCCAGCATTTT. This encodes CASRREADREGPQHF.

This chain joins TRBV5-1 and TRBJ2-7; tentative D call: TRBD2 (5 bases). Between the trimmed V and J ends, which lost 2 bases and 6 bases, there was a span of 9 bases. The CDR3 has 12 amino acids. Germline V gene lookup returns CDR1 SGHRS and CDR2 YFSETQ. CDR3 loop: CASSFEGFEQYF. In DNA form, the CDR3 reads TGCGCCAGCAGCTTTGAGGGTTTCGAGCAGTACTTC.

For the CDR3, the DNA is TGTGCCAGCAGTCTTACTCAACTGACAGATCCCAACTATGGCTACACCTTC. As protein: CASSLTQLTDPNYGYTF. This sequence joins TRBV28 and TRBJ1-2, with a weak D call TRBD1 (5 bases). The CDR3 runs 17 residues. The germline V and J ends were trimmed by 5 bases and 2 bases, with 21 bases remaining between them. Germline V lookup: CDR1 MDHEN, CDR2 SYDVKM.

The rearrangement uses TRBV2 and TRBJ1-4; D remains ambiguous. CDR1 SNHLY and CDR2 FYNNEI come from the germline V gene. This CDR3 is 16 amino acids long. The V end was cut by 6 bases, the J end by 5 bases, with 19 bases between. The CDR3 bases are TGTGCCAGCAGCCTCCAGCCGGGCCTGGGGAATGAAAAACTGTTTTTT. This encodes CASSLQPGLGNEKLFF.

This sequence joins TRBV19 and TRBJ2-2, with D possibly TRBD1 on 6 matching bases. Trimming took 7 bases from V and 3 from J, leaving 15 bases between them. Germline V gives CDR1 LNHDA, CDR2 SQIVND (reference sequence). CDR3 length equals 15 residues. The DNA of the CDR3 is TGTGCCAGTAAAGGGAGACAGGCACACACCGGGGAGCTGTTTTTT. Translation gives CASKGRQAHTGELFF.

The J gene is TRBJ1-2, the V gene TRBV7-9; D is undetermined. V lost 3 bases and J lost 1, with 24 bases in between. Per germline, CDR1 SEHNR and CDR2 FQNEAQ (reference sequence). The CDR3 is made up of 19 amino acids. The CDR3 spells CASSFGVPQGRGFNYGYTF. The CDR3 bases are TGTGCCAGCAGCTTTGGGGTCCCCCAAGGGCGAGGATTTAACTATGGCTACACCTTC.